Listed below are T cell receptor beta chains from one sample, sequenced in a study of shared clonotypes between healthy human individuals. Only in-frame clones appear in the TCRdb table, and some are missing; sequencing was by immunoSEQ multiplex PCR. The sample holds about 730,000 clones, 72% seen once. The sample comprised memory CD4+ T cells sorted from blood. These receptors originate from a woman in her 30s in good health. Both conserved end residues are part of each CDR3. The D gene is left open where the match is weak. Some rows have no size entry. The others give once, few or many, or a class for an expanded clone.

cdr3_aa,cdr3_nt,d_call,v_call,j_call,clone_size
CASNIQGQKGTQYF,TGTGCCAGCAATATACAGGGACAAAAGGGGACCCAGTACTTC,.,TRBV2,TRBJ2-5,.
CASRSQGRTYEQYF,TGTGCCAGCAGGTCACAGGGACGGACCTACGAGCAGTACTTC,.,TRBV6-1,TRBJ2-7,.
CASSPGSYNEQFF,TGTGCCAGCAGCCCGGGAAGCTACAATGAGCAGTTCTTC,.,TRBV14,TRBJ2-1,few
CASRPGGHSNQPQHF,TGTGCCAGCAGGCCAGGGGGCCATAGCAATCAGCCCCAGCATTTT,TRBD1,TRBV27,TRBJ1-5,.
CASSAKQGPSYEQYF,TGTGCCAGCAGCGCCAAACAGGGCCCCTCCTACGAGCAGTACTTC,.,TRBV7-7,TRBJ2-7,few
CAWSVSSNQPQHF,TGTGCCTGGTCGGTTTCGAGCAATCAGCCCCAGCATTTT,.,TRBV30,TRBJ1-5,.
CASSGQGGQPQHF,TGTGCCAGCAGTGGGCAGGGTGGCCAGCCCCAGCATTTT,.,TRBV11-2,TRBJ1-5,few
CASSLLDLAGGQDTQYF,TGTGCCAGCAGTTTATTGGATCTAGCGGGAGGGCAGGATACGCAGTATTTT,TRBD2,TRBV28,TRBJ2-3,many
CATSRKGLHSGNTIYF,TGTGCCACCAGCAGAAAGGGACTGCACTCTGGAAACACCATATATTTT,.,TRBV15,TRBJ1-3,few
CASSLAVDRPDRAFF,TGTGCCAGCAGCTTAGCCGTCGACCGGCCGGACCGGGCTTTCTTT,.,TRBV7-2,TRBJ1-1,once
CASSQRTGGDNQPQHF,TGCGCCAGCAGCCAACGGACAGGGGGCGATAATCAGCCCCAGCATTTT,TRBD1,TRBV4-1,TRBJ1-5,.
CASSLGLEQPQHF,TGTGCCAGCAGCTTAGGCCTAGAGCAGCCCCAGCATTTT,.,TRBV11-2,TRBJ1-5,.
CASSLVTGRTYEQYF,TGTGCCAGCAGCTTAGTGACAGGCAGAACCTACGAGCAGTACTTC,.,TRBV11-2,TRBJ2-7,.
CASRPGQGRNQPQHF,TGTGCCAGCAGACCGGGACAGGGACGCAATCAGCCCCAGCATTTT,TRBD1,TRBV6-1,TRBJ1-5,once
CASSLGRGYTF,TGTGCCAGCAGCTTGGGACGCGGCTACACCTTC,.,TRBV6-6,TRBJ1-2,few
CASSEGGPSGANVLTF,TGTGCCAGCAGTGAAGGAGGTCCCTCTGGGGCCAACGTCCTGACTTTC,.,TRBV6-4,TRBJ2-6,.
CAWRRGKTGLDYYGYTF,TGTGCCTGGAGACGGGGAAAAACAGGGCTCGATTACTATGGCTACACCTTC,.,TRBV30,TRBJ1-2,.
CASSEGGLILDDTQYF,TGTGCCAGCAGTGAAGGAGGACTCATACTAGATGATACGCAGTATTTT,.,TRBV6-1,TRBJ2-3,many
CASSLRGAGGLETQYF,TGTGCCAGCAGTCTCCGGGGAGCGGGAGGTCTGGAGACCCAGTACTTC,TRBD2,TRBV27,TRBJ2-5,.
CASTNDNYGYTF,TGTGCCAGCACCAACGACAACTATGGCTACACCTTC,.,TRBV2,TRBJ1-2,.
CASSPYNTDTQYF,TGTGCCAGCAGTCCATATAACACAGATACGCAGTATTTT,.,TRBV27,TRBJ2-3,few
CASSPGGIAALSYEQYF,TGTGCCAGCAGCCCGGGGGGTATAGCGGCTCTCTCCTACGAGCAGTACTTC,TRBD2,TRBV7-6,TRBJ2-7,.
CASSDQGRTEAFF,TGTGCCAGCAGTGATCAGGGGAGAACTGAAGCTTTCTTT,.,TRBV27,TRBJ1-1,few
CASSPSIDFEQYF,TGTGCCAGCAGCCCGAGTATCGATTTTGAGCAGTACTTC,.,TRBV11-3,TRBJ2-7,.
CASSHARDRFARTGELFF,TGTGCCAGCAGTCACGCACGAGACAGATTCGCGAGGACCGGGGAGCTGTTTTTT,.,TRBV2,TRBJ2-2,.
CASSSSSSGQYNEQFF,TGTGCCAGCAGTTCCAGCTCTAGCGGCCAGTACAATGAGCAGTTCTTC,TRBD2,TRBV27,TRBJ2-1,.
CASSKDYPTQYF,TGTGCCAGCAGCAAGGACTACCCGACCCAGTACTTC,.,TRBV27,TRBJ2-5,.
CASSPGTSGVYEQYF,TGTGCCAGCAGCCCGGGGACTAGCGGGGTCTACGAGCAGTACTTC,TRBD2,TRBV4-2,TRBJ2-7,.
CASSQSHAGHTYEQYF,TGTGCCAGCAGTCAAAGTCACGCGGGACATACCTACGAGCAGTACTTC,.,TRBV6-6,TRBJ2-7,.
CASSAVGGSSGDTQYF,TGTGCCAGCAGTGCCGTCGGCGGGTCAAGTGGAGATACGCAGTATTTT,.,TRBV2,TRBJ2-3,.
CASSPPSGEKLFF,TGCGCCAGCAGCCCGCCCTCCGGCGAAAAACTGTTTTTT,.,TRBV5-1,TRBJ1-4,few
CASSPRTSMNTEAFF,TGTGCCAGCTCACCCCGTACGTCAATGAACACTGAAGCTTTCTTT,.,TRBV18,TRBJ1-1,.
CASSSGSPTDTQYF,TGTGCCAGCAGCTCAGGGTCCCCCACAGATACGCAGTATTTT,.,TRBV7-7,TRBJ2-3,.
CASTRLAGGRNEQFF,TGTGCCAGCACCAGACTAGCGGGAGGTCGCAATGAGCAGTTCTTC,TRBD2,TRBV27,TRBJ2-1,once
CASSFKARGPGNTIYF,TGTGCCAGCAGTTTCAAGGCCCGGGGACCAGGAAACACCATATATTTT,.,TRBV28,TRBJ1-3,.
CASSLDGDGNTIYF,TGTGCCAGCAGTTTAGACGGTGATGGAAACACCATATATTTT,.,TRBV27,TRBJ1-3,.
CSAGISHNEQFF,TGCAGCGCCGGGATCTCCCACAATGAGCAGTTCTTC,.,TRBV29-1,TRBJ2-1,.
CASSPLAGGPDEQYF,TGTGCCAGCAGCCCCCTAGCGGGAGGGCCGGACGAGCAGTACTTC,TRBD2,TRBV4-2,TRBJ2-7,.
CASSLDYEQYF,TGCGCCAGCAGCTTGGACTACGAGCAGTACTTC,.,TRBV5-1,TRBJ2-7,.
CASRRERTGGTEAFF,TGTGCCAGTAGGCGGGAACGGACAGGGGGCACTGAAGCTTTCTTT,TRBD1,TRBV19,TRBJ1-1,few
CASSSKTSGSNNEQFF,TGTGCCAGCAGCTCGAAGACTAGCGGGAGCAACAATGAGCAGTTCTTC,TRBD2,TRBV7-2,TRBJ2-1,.
CASSIRLAGVNDNEQFF,TGCGCCAGCAGCATACGACTAGCGGGAGTCAATGACAATGAGCAGTTCTTC,TRBD2,TRBV5-1,TRBJ2-1,few
CASSPGTGSYSNQPQHF,TGTGCCAGCAGCCCCGGGACAGGGTCCTATAGCAATCAGCCCCAGCATTTT,TRBD1,TRBV28,TRBJ1-5,.
CSVDILGGVYPDF,TGCAGCGTTGATATCCTCGGGGGGGTCTATCCTGACTTC,TRBD2,TRBV29-1,TRBJ2-5,.
CASSLSISGTSGRAYEQYF,TGTGCCAGCAGTTTATCGATATCCGGGACTAGCGGGAGGGCCTACGAGCAGTACTTC,TRBD2,TRBV27,TRBJ2-7,.
CASSKYRVNQPQHF,TGTGCCAGTAGTAAATACAGGGTAAATCAGCCCCAGCATTTT,.,TRBV19,TRBJ1-5,.
CASSPLGSSYNEQFF,TGTGCCAGCTCACCACTTGGGAGCTCCTACAATGAGCAGTTCTTC,.,TRBV18,TRBJ2-1,.
CASSIGTAATDTQYF,TGTGCCAGTAGTATCGGGACAGCCGCCACAGATACGCAGTATTTT,TRBD1,TRBV19,TRBJ2-3,.